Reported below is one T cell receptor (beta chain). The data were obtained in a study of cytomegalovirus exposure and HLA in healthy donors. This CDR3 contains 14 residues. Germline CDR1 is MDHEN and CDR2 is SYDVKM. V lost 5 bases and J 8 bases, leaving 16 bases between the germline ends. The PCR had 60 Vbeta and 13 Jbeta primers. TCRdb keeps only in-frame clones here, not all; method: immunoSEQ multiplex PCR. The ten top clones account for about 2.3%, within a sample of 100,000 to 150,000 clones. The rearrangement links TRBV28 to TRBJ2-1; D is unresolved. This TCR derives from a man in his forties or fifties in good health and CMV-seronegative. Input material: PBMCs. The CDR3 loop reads CASSLPGLNDEQFF. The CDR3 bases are TGTGCCAGCAGTCTGCCCGGGTTAAATGATGAGCAGTTCTTC. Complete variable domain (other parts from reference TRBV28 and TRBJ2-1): DVKVTQSSRYLVKRTGEKVFLECVQDMDHENMFWYRQDPGLGLRLIYFSYDVKMKEKGDIPEGYSVSREKKERFSLILESASTNQTSMYLCASSLPGLNDEQFFGPGTRLTVL.